The 7 T cell receptor beta chains in this list originate from one sample, sequenced in a study of T-cell memory formation after mild COVID-19. TCRdb independently ran MiXCR on the 5' RACE reads; one entry per CDR3 protein. The sample yields a few hundred thousand distinct CDR3 sequences, 15% to 20% seen once. Sequencing was carried out using PBMCs or a T cell subset sorted from them (not recorded which). The receptors stem from a man aged 18 to 35 who had mild COVID-19 (a few samples of this study predate the infection). Cell type and time point are not known.

This clonotype was picked up a small number of times. The rearrangement links TRBV4-3 to TRBJ2-5, with D perhaps TRBD2 (6 bases). V was cut by 2 bases and J by 2 bases, with 12 bases left in between. Per the germline V gene, CDR1 is LGHNA and CDR2 is YSLEER. This CDR3 is built from 15 residues. CDR3: CASSQLPGVQETQYF. The DNA of the CDR3 is TGCGCCAGCAGCCAACTGCCGGGAGTTCAAGAGACCCAGTACTTC.

This clonotype was recorded many times. This chain uses TRBV7-9 with TRBJ1-6; TRBD1 agrees at 7 bases. Germline CDR1 SEHNR, CDR2 FQNEAQ (reference sequence). This CDR3 spans 16 amino acids. V was clipped by 5 bases and J by 10 bases; unmatched bases: 14. The CDR3 DNA reads TGTGCCAGCAGCCCCCTGAGGCTGACAGGGAAATCACCCCTCCACTTT. It is translated as CASSPLRLTGKSPLHF.

This chain links TRBV12-3 or TRBV12-4 with TRBJ2-6; TRBD1 matches 7 bases. The V segment lost 6 bases and the J segment 2 bases; nucleotides outside the gene matches: 13. The CDR3 length is 18 residues. The CDR3 region is CASSFVTGASPGANVLTF. For the CDR3, the DNA is TGTGCCAGCAGCTTCGTAACAGGGGCTTCCCCTGGGGCCAACGTCCTGACTTTC.

This clonotype has only a few counts. V and J are TRBV4-1 and TRBJ1-1; D is ambiguous. The germline V gene has CDR1 MGHRA and CDR2 YSYEKL. The CDR3 runs 12 residues. The V end lost 0 bases, the J end lost 5 bases, and 4 bases lay between the germline ends. As DNA, the CDR3 is TGCGCCAGCAGCCAAGAGCAGACTGAAGCTTTCTTT. Translation: CASSQEQTEAFF.

This clonotype turned up a few times. The V and J genes are TRBV6-5 and TRBJ2-3, with D unresolved. Trimming took 6 bases from V and 0 from J, leaving 16 bases between them. Germline V gene lookup returns CDR1 MNHEY and CDR2 SVGAGI. This CDR3 is 16 amino acids long. CDR3 amino acids: CASSPRAAISTDTQYF. The CDR3 coding sequence is TGTGCCAGCAGCCCCCGGGCGGCAATTAGCACAGATACGCAGTATTTT.

The V and J genes are TRBV9 and TRBJ1-2; D unclear. The ends were cut back, 4 bases at V and 4 bases at J, with 14 bases in the middle. The germline V gene encodes CDR1 SGDLS and CDR2 YYNGEE. The CDR3 has 14 amino acids. As DNA, the CDR3 is TGTGCCAGCAGCCCATCGTCTCCTATCTATGGCTACACCTTC. Its protein is CASSPSSPIYGYTF. The variable domain in full, completed from reference TRBV9 and TRBJ1-2, reads DSGVTQTPKHLITATGQRVTLRCSPRSGDLSVYWYQQSLDQGLQFLIQYYNGEERAKGNILERFSAQQFPDLHSELNLSSLELGDSALYFCASSPSSPIYGYTFGSGTRLTVV.

This chain uses TRBV20-1 with TRBJ1-1; 8 bases are a match to TRBD1. The V gene's germline CDR1 is DFQATT and CDR2 SNEGSKA (reference sequence). The CDR3 extends over 15 amino acids. Trimming removed 4 bases from V and 0 bases from J; junction bases left unmatched: 7. CDR3 protein: CSANRQGSVNTEAFF. CDR3 in DNA: TGCAGTGCTAATCGACAGGGGTCGGTGAACACTGAAGCTTTCTTT.